These 27 T cell receptor beta chains were all obtained from the same sample, sequenced in a study of memory CD4+ T cells and cytomegalovirus serostatus. Sequencing used immunoSEQ multiplex PCR; TCRdb keeps in-frame clones, though not all of them. The sample includes over 45,000 clones, about 80% of them seen just once. Single viable CD3+CD4+CD8-CD45RO+ cells were sorted as the memory CD4+ T cells. The sequenced sample was memory CD4+ T cells from blood. Receptor source: an adult in good health and CMV-seronegative.

A word on this clone: This CDR3 is also generated by other DNA sequences in the sample. The gene calls are TRBV6-4 and TRBJ1-1; unclear D gene. The CDR3 has 14 amino acids. V was pared by 4 bases and J by 1 base, with 10 bases between. The germline gives CDR1 MRHNA, CDR2 SNTAGT. The CDR3 DNA reads as TGTGCCAGCAGTGCTTCCCCGGGGAACACTGAAGCTTTCTTT. Its translation: CASSASPGNTEAFF.

This clone was counted a few times. The chain links TRBV28 to TRBJ2-5; possibly TRBD2 for D (6 bases). Germline CDR1 reads MDHEN; CDR2 reads SYDVKM. The V end lost 5 bases, the J end lost 7 bases, and 17 bases lay between the germline ends. The CDR3 extends over 14 amino acids. The CDR3 loop reads CASSRNWASVTQYF. CDR3 coding DNA: TGTGCCAGCAGTCGCAATTGGGCTAGCGTGACCCAGTACTTC.

V usage is TRBV6-1 and J usage is TRBJ1-1; 8 bases are shared with TRBD1. The junction had 12 bases not matched to a gene; V was cut back by 6 bases and J by 6 bases. The CDR3 runs 15 residues. Germline V gene sequence: CDR1 MNHNS, CDR2 SASEGT. In DNA, the CDR3 is TGTGCCAGCAGGGGGGACAGGACCCTTAGGGCTGAAGCTTTCTTT. Amino acid sequence: CASRGDRTLRAEAFF.

The V and J genes are TRBV18 and TRBJ2-7; 10 bases fit TRBD2. With V trimmed by 3 bases and J by 5 bases, 7 bases remained unmatched. The CDR3 consists of 15 residues. Germline V gene lookup returns CDR1 KGHSH and CDR2 LQKENI. The CDR3 coding sequence is TGTGCCAGCTCACCCGAACTAGCGGGGTCTAACGAGCAGTACTTC. Translating gives CASSPELAGSNEQYF.

The V and J genes are TRBV7-3 and TRBJ2-7; perhaps TRBD1 as D (6 bases). Deletions cut 3 bases from V and 0 bases from J, with 9 bases between. Germline V gives CDR1 SGHTA, CDR2 FQGTGA. This CDR3 has 14 residues. CDR3 sequence reads: CASSLDRYSYEQYF. The CDR3 bases are TGTGCCAGCAGCTTGGACAGATACTCCTACGAGCAGTACTTC.

This chain links TRBV19 with TRBJ2-7, with D perhaps given as TRBD1 or TRBD2 (6 bases each). Germline assignment: CDR1 LNHDA and CDR2 SQIVND (reference sequence). The CDR3 consists of 15 residues. V was trimmed by 5 bases and J by 7 bases, leaving 21 bases between them. CDR3 in amino acids: CASSPRGAGAVEQYF. The CDR3 DNA sequence: TGTGCCAGTAGTCCCCGCGGGGCAGGGGCAGTTGAGCAGTACTTC.

The chain links TRBV29-1 to TRBJ1-4, with D possibly matching TRBD1 (6 bases). The CDR3 is 12 amino acids. Germline V gene lookup returns CDR1 SQVTM and CDR2 ANQGSEA. V lost 8 bases to trimming and J lost 8 bases, with 15 bases between them. For the CDR3, the DNA is TGCAGCACCTCGACAGGTTCCGAAAAACTGTTTTTT. Translation: CSTSTGSEKLFF. Combining the CDR3 with reference TRBV29-1 and TRBJ1-4 gives the whole variable domain SAVISQKPSRDICQRGTSLTIQCQVDSQVTMMFWYRQQPGQSLTLIATANQGSEATYESGFVIDKFPISRPNLTFSTLTVSNMSPEDSSIYLCSTSTGSEKLFFGSGTQLSVL.

In the case of this clone: Other DNA sequences in the sample encode the same CDR3. The V gene is TRBV27, the J gene TRBJ2-7; 10 bases are a match to TRBD1. Germline assignment: CDR1 MNHEY and CDR2 SMNVEV (reference sequence). J was trimmed by 4 bases and V by 5 bases; bases with no gene match: 8. CDR3 size: 15 residues. The CDR3 reads CASSRRPGQGYEQYF. CDR3 DNA: TGTGCCAGCAGTCGCCGCCCGGGACAGGGGTACGAGCAGTACTTC.

The count of this clone is one. The chain links TRBV11-3 to TRBJ2-3, with 8 positions matching TRBD2. V shed 5 bases, J shed 5 bases, and the junction held 12 bases outside the gene matches. In germline, CDR1 is SGHNT, CDR2 YENEEA. This CDR3 contains 16 residues. The CDR3 region is CASSLRAGGGIDTQYF. Here the CDR3 DNA reads TGTGCCAGCAGCCTCCGGGCTGGCGGGGGGATAGATACGCAGTATTTT.

Written as DNA, the CDR3 is TGTGCCAGCAGTCAACGGGCAGGTTACTACAATGAGCAGTTCTTC. It encodes CASSQRAGYYNEQFF. V usage is TRBV7-6 and J usage is TRBJ2-1; D ambiguous. This CDR3 spans 15 amino acids. V was clipped by 6 bases and J by 3 bases, with 15 bases between them. Germline values: CDR1 SGHVS, CDR2 FNYEAQ.

This clone was recorded once. The genes are TRBV23-1 and TRBJ2-7, with D possibly matching TRBD1 (5 bases). TRBV23-1 falls under the ORF class, with uncertain function. This CDR3 has 14 residues. The V and J ends lost 1 base and 3 bases respectively, with 10 bases between them. The CDR3 region is CASSQWGRDYEQYF. Written as DNA, the CDR3 is TGCGCCAGCAGTCAATGGGGCAGGGACTACGAGCAGTACTTC.

This sequence joins TRBV9 and TRBJ1-2; 7 positions match TRBD1. Germline V gene data show CDR1 as SGDLS and CDR2 as YYNGEE. V lost 3 bases to trimming and J lost 0 bases; unmatched junction nucleotides: 11. CDR3 length equals 17 residues. The DNA of the CDR3 is TGTGCCAGCAGCGAGGCAGACAGGGTCTTCTCTAACTATGGCTACACCTTC. This sequence encodes CASSEADRVFSNYGYTF. The full variable domain, with the rest looked up from reference TRBV9 and TRBJ1-2, is DSGVTQTPKHLITATGQRVTLRCSPRSGDLSVYWYQQSLDQGLQFLIQYYNGEERAKGNILERFSAQQFPDLHSELNLSSLELGDSALYFCASSEADRVFSNYGYTFGSGTRLTVV.

The chain links TRBV7-2 to TRBJ1-6; D is unclear. The germline CDR1 and CDR2 sequences are SGHTA and FQGNSA. This CDR3 region has 12 residues. V shed 5 bases and J shed 8 bases, with 7 bases lying between them. CDR3 coding DNA: TGTGCCAGCAGCCCCTCCGATTCACCCCTCCACTTT. The encoded protein is CASSPSDSPLHF.

In its sample, this clone was seen once. The chain links TRBV6-5 to TRBJ2-5, with 9 bases aligning to TRBD1. The CDR3 covers 16 residues. Germline lookup yields CDR1 MNHEY and CDR2 SVGAGI. The V gene end was trimmed by 4 bases and the J gene end by 4 bases; junction bases not matched to a gene: 10. The CDR3 DNA follows: TGTGCCAGCAGTTCCCTTGGGGGACAGGGTGTAGAGACCCAGTACTTC. Translating it yields CASSSLGGQGVETQYF.

V and J are TRBV7-3 and TRBJ2-7; TRBD1 agrees at 7 bases. The CDR3 runs to 13 residues. Per the germline V gene, CDR1 is SGHTA and CDR2 is FQGTGA. Trimming cost V 4 bases and J 1 base; bases outside gene matches: 1. CDR3 sequence: CASSSTGSYEQYF. Written as DNA, the CDR3 is TGTGCCAGCAGCTCGACAGGGTCCTACGAGCAGTACTTC.

This chain joins TRBV19 and TRBJ1-2; D remains ambiguous. V was clipped by 4 bases and J by 4 bases, with 13 bases between them. The CDR3 covers 14 residues. Germline V gene sequence: CDR1 LNHDA, CDR2 SQIVND (reference sequence). CDR3 residues: CASSTDPKGYGYTF. For the CDR3, the DNA is TGTGCCAGTAGTACGGACCCGAAAGGCTATGGCTACACCTTC.

The chain is built from TRBV6-1 and TRBJ2-7, with unresolved D. The CDR3 has 14 residues. CDR1 is MNHNS and CDR2 is SASEGT in the germline V gene. V lost 2 bases to trimming and J lost 0 bases, with 8 bases between them. The CDR3 region has the DNA TGTGCCAGCAGTGAAAAGGGCTTCTCCTACGAGCAGTACTTC. Its protein is CASSEKGFSYEQYF.

This chain links TRBV6-1 with TRBJ2-2, with a possible D match to TRBD1 (6 bases). V shed 10 bases and J shed 6 bases, with 15 bases lying between them. This CDR3 is 13 amino acids long. The germline V gene has CDR1 MNHNS and CDR2 SASEGT. CDR3: CATTGIGAGELFF. Written as DNA, the CDR3 is TGTGCCACAACAGGGATAGGGGCCGGGGAGCTGTTTTTT.

This clone was detected only a few times. The chain has TRBV2 and TRBJ2-2; 10 nucleotides agree with TRBD2. This CDR3 has 15 amino acids. Germline assignment: CDR1 SNHLY and CDR2 FYNNEI. With 10 bases clipped from V and 6 bases from J, the junction kept 11 bases outside the gene matches. The CDR3: CATKKASGGPGELFF. For the CDR3, the DNA is TGTGCCACCAAGAAGGCTAGCGGGGGCCCCGGGGAGCTGTTTTTT.

The rearrangement links TRBV11-2 to TRBJ1-2, with D unresolved. Germline V gene data show CDR1 as SGHAT and CDR2 as FQNNGV. The CDR3 totals 16 residues. V was trimmed by 4 bases and J by 7 bases, leaving 22 bases between them. The CDR3 DNA reads TGTGCCAGCAGCTCCTTAACACGGAGGACGGGAGGTGGCTACACCTTC. This translates into CASSSLTRRTGGGYTF.

The chain employs TRBV6-5 and TRBJ1-5; TRBD1 might be the D (6 bases). The V end was cut by 0 bases, the J end by 5 bases, with 11 bases between. Per the germline V gene, CDR1 is MNHEY and CDR2 is SVGAGI. This CDR3 is 15 amino acids long. CDR3 protein: CASSYSWTADQPQHF. The CDR3 bases are TGTGCCAGCAGTTACTCATGGACAGCCGATCAGCCCCAGCATTTT.

This clone was seen once. J is TRBJ2-3 and V is TRBV5-1, with 7 bases fitting TRBD1. There are 14 residues in the CDR3. Germline V lookup: CDR1 SGHRS, CDR2 YFSETQ. The J segment lost 2 bases and the V segment lost 3 bases, leaving 3 bases of the junction unmatched. The CDR3 here is CASSSGQDTDTQYF. CDR3 sequence (DNA): TGCGCCAGCAGCTCTGGACAGGACACAGATACGCAGTATTTT.

The rearrangement links TRBV7-2 to TRBJ2-1; maybe TRBD1 (6 bases). CDR3 size: 15 residues. Germline-derived CDR1 and CDR2 are SGHTA and FQGNSA. V was pared by 5 bases and J by 0 bases, with 11 bases between. The CDR3 DNA is TGTGCCAGCAGCGAACAGGGCAGCTCCTACAATGAGCAGTTCTTC. Protein: CASSEQGSSYNEQFF. Full variable domain (missing parts from reference TRBV7-2 and TRBJ2-1): GAGVSQSPSNKVTEKGKDVELRCDPISGHTALYWYRQSLGQGLEFLIYFQGNSAPDKSGLPSDRFSAERTGGSVSTLTIQRTQQEDSAVYLCASSEQGSSYNEQFFGPGTRLTVL.

In the case of this clone: Compared with germline, one end of the junction differs, possibly owing to a read error. Additional DNA sequences in this sample encode the identical CDR3. The J gene is TRBJ2-2, the V gene TRBV7-7; 9 nucleotides agree with TRBD1. Germline V lookup: CDR1 SSHAT, CDR2 FNYEAQ (reference sequence). The CDR3 runs to 15 residues. CDR3: CASSPGTGRAGELFF. DNA for the CDR3: TGTGCTAGCAGCCCTGGGACAGGGCGAGCCGGGGAGCTGTTTTTT.

There are a few counts of this clone. The J gene is TRBJ2-7, the V gene TRBV27, with 7 nucleotides matching TRBD1. The CDR3 consists of 15 residues. The V and J ends lost 4 bases and 5 bases, in that order; junction bases with no gene match: 11. Germline CDR1 and CDR2: MNHEY and SMNVEV (reference sequence). The CDR3 spells CASSSIDRVFDEQYF. As DNA, the CDR3 is TGTGCCAGCAGTTCGATCGACAGGGTCTTCGACGAGCAGTACTTC.

This clone has just one count. This rearrangement joins TRBV15 to TRBJ2-1; TRBD1 matches 7 bases. The CDR3 loop spans 17 amino acids. Per germline, CDR1 LNHNV and CDR2 YYDKDF (reference sequence). V trimming: 3 bases; J trimming: 8 bases; junction bases outside the gene matches: 16. CDR3 in DNA: TGTGCCACCAGCAGCGCCCGGGACAGAGGTGGAAGGGATGAGCAGTTCTTC. Its protein product is CATSSARDRGGRDEQFF.

The chain joins TRBV27 to TRBJ1-4; no reliable D call. The V gene lost 3 bases and the J gene lost 3 bases, with 11 bases spanning the gap. Germline CDR1 reads MNHEY; CDR2 reads SMNVEV (reference sequence). This CDR3 region has 15 residues. This chain's CDR3 is CASSFGGRANEKLFF. In nucleotides, the CDR3 is TGTGCCAGCAGTTTCGGAGGGAGAGCTAATGAAAAACTGTTTTTT.